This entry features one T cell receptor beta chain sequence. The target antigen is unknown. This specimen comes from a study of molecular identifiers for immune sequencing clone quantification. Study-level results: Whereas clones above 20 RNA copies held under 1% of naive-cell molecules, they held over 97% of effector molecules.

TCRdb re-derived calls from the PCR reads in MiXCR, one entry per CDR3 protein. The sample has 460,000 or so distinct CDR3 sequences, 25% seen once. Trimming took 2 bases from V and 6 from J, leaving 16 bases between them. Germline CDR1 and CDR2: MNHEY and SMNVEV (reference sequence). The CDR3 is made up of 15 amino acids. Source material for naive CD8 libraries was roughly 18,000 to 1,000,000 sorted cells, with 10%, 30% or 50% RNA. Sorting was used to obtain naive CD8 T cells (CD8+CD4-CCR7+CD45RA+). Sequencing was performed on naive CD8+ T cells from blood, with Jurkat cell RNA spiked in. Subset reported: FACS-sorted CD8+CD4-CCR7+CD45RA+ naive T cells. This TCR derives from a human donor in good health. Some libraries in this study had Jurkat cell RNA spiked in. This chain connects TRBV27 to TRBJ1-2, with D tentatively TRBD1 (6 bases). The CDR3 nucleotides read TGTGCCAGCAGTTTAAGAGGGCAGGGGAGCCATGGCTACACCTTC. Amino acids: CASSLRGQGSHGYTF.